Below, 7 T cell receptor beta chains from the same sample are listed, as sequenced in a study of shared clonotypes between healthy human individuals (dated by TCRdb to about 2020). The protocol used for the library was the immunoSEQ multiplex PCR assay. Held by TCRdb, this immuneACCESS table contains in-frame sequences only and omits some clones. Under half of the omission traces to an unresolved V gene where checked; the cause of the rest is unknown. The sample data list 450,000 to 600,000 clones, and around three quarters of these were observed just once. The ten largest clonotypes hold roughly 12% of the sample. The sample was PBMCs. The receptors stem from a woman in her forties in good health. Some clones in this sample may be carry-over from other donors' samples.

As DNA, the CDR3 is TGCGCCAGCAGCCCGCTGGGACAGGAGAATGAAAAACTGTTTTTT. Amino acid sequence: CASSPLGQENEKLFF. The chain employs TRBV5-1 and TRBJ1-4, with 8 bases lining up with TRBD1. This CDR3 has 15 residues. The trim removed 4 bases at V and 5 bases at J, leaving 7 bases unmatched. CDR1 SGHRS and CDR2 YFSETQ come from the germline V gene.

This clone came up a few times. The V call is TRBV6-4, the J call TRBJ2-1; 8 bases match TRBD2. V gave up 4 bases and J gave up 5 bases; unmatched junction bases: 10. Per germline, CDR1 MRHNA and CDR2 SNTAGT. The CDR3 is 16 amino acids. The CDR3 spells CASSVSGNSPHNEQFF. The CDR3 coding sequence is TGTGCCAGCAGTGTTAGCGGGAATAGTCCCCACAATGAGCAGTTCTTC.

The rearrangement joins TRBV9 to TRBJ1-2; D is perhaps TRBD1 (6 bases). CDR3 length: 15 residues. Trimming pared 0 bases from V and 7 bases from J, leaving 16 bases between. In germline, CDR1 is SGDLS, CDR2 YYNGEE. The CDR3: CASSVGVGARGGYTF. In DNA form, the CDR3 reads TGTGCCAGCAGCGTAGGAGTGGGGGCTCGGGGTGGCTACACCTTC.

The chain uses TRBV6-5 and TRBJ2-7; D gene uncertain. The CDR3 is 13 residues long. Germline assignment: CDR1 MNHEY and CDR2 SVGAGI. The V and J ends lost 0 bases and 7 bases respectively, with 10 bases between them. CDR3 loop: CASSYSPGLEQYF. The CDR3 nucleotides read TGTGCCAGCAGTTACTCACCCGGGCTAGAGCAGTACTTC.

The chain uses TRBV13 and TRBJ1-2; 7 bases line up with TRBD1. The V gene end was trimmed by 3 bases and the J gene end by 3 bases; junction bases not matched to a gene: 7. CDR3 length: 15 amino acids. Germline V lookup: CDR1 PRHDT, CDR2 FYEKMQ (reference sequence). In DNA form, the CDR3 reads TGTGCCAGCAGCTTTAAACAGGGGCCCTACTATGGCTACACCTTC. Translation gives CASSFKQGPYYGYTF.

DNA of the CDR3: TGTGCCAGCAGTCGGGACCCAGGTTATGAAGCTTTCTTT. Protein sequence: CASSRDPGYEAFF. This rearrangement joins TRBV9 to TRBJ1-1, with D perhaps TRBD1 (5 bases). The CDR3 sequence is 13 residues long. Trimming stripped 5 bases from V and 7 bases from J, with 15 bases between. The germline V gene has CDR1 SGDLS and CDR2 YYNGEE.

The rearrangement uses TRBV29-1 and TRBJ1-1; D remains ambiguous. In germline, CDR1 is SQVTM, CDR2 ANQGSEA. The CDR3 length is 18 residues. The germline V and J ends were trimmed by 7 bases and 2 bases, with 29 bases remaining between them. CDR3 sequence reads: CSASLYRPEDGGNTEAFF. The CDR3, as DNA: TGCAGCGCCTCCCTTTATCGGCCCGAGGACGGAGGAAACACTGAAGCTTTCTTT. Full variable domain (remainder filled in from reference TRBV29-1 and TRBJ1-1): SAVISQKPSRDICQRGTSLTIQCQVDSQVTMMFWYRQQPGQSLTLIATANQGSEATYESGFVIDKFPISRPNLTFSTLTVSNMSPEDSSIYLCSASLYRPEDGGNTEAFFGQGTRLTVV.